This T cell receptor (beta chain) emerged from a study of T cell repertoires in cytomegalovirus infection. In its sample, this clonotype was seen once. Its specificity is not known. TCRdb processed the reads anew with MiXCR; each CDR3 protein has one entry. The table shows about 340,000 distinct CDR3 sequences, with 25% to 35% occurring only once. Per the germline V gene, CDR1 is WSHSY and CDR2 is SAAADI. V lost 1 base to trimming and J lost 4 bases; unmatched junction nucleotides: 5. The CDR3 is 15 residues long. This rearrangement joins TRBV10-2 to TRBJ2-3, with 7 nucleotides matching TRBD1. This specimen consisted of cultured PBMCs, obtained from culture after CMV antigen stimulation. This TCR came from a human donor in good health (CMV status not recorded). Some clones in this sample may be carry-over from other donors' samples. Here the CDR3 reads CASSEYRGGSDTQYF. The DNA of the CDR3 is TGCGCCAGCAGTGAGTACAGGGGTGGCTCAGATACGCAGTATTTT.